The rows below give T cell receptor beta chains drawn from one sample of a study of T cell repertoires in cytomegalovirus infection. MiXCR, run by TCRdb on the reads, gives a single entry per CDR3 protein. The sample holds about 190,000 distinct CDR3 sequences, approximately 9.7% seen once. The sample was PBMCs. The receptors come from a human donor in good health (CMV status not recorded). Some clones in this sample may be carry-over from other donors' samples. CDR3s leave out the opening cysteine and the closing phenylalanine or tryptophan. The D gene is left open where the match is weak. Clone size appears in some rows only: once, few, many, or a class for an expanded clone.

size,J,V,D,CDR3
few,TRBJ2-2,TRBV18,-,ASSPSVNTGELF
many,TRBJ1-1,TRBV12-3/TRBV12-4,-,ASSSGQLNTEAF
few,TRBJ2-5,TRBV20-1,TRBD2,SAAASGGRQETQY
-,TRBJ2-7,TRBV2,-,ASRSGTTNSYEQY
-,TRBJ2-7,TRBV2,-,ASREYNSGGEQY
many,TRBJ2-1,TRBV7-9,TRBD2,ASRSGTSSIEQF
-,TRBJ2-1,TRBV20-1,-,SAGREDEQF
few,TRBJ2-7,TRBV29-1,TRBD1,SVERGEAGGEQY
many,TRBJ2-5,TRBV7-9,TRBD2,ASSSSLTSTETQY
few,TRBJ1-6,TRBV20-1,TRBD1,SALRQGESVYNSPLH
once,TRBJ1-5,TRBV12-3/TRBV12-4,-,ASSFGFSNQPQH
-,TRBJ1-5,TRBV20-1,TRBD1,SAPLTGGSNQPQH
many,TRBJ2-1,TRBV30,-,AWSVSANEQF
many,TRBJ1-2,TRBV27,-,ASSLYGSYGYT
few,TRBJ1-2,TRBV20-1,TRBD1,SARPLQGASGVYT
many,TRBJ1-4,TRBV5-5,-,ASSLEGVTNEKLF
-,TRBJ2-1,TRBV7-9,TRBD2,ASSFGETSGSINEQF
-,TRBJ1-1,TRBV19,-,ASSYGAGTEAF
-,TRBJ1-5,TRBV2,TRBD1,ASQGADNQPQH